This T cell receptor beta chain was profiled in a study of shared clonotypes between healthy human individuals (dated by TCRdb to 2018 to 2021). Turning to the overall study: The cohort comprised a couple of women and three men aged 18 to 49 years. To increase sequencing depth and limit assay-specific biases, different laboratories used diverse techniques to prepare libraries and sequence TCR repertoires. To estimate repertoire size and how much clonotype sharing occurs between individuals, the study deeply sequenced the blood TCR repertoires of five healthy adults. Per donor, three plates each were used for CD4 naive and CD4 memory, two for CD8 naive, and one for CD8 memory. Between about 0.9 and 9 billion PBMCs per donor were obtained by leukapheresis. Study-level results and caveats: Incomplete sequencing was indicated by rarefaction of sorted-subset datasets, despite the large sequencing depth. Sampling was restricted to blood, and TCR repertoires in tissue are likely to differ from TCR repertoires in blood. Clonotypes shared by all four sorted-subset donors showed higher generation probabilities than non-shared clonotypes. Larger estimated clonotype richness was generally found for naive subsets than for memory subsets. Sharing across several donors was observed for about 5% of naive CD4, less than 4% of naive CD8, 2% to 2.5% of memory CD4, and about 0.38% of memory CD8 clonotypes. Pairwise subsampling indicated that sequencing depth was expected to affect the degree of clonotype sharing among donors. The small number of donors limited the genetic and exposure-history diversity represented.

V is pruned by 5 bases and J by 4 bases, leaving 13 bases of the junction without a gene match. Its CDR3 holds 17 amino acids, cysteine through phenylalanine. Only the CDR3 DNA is retained, 51 bases long and in frame from the first base. The CDR1 and CDR2 encoded by the germline V gene (reference sequence) are MNHEY and SMNVEV. For the CD8 naive samples, CD45RO-negative cells were positively selected for CCR7, yielding a CD45RA+CCR7+ population from which TemRA cells were excluded. Donors were healthy HIV-negative adults with no recently reported acute infections or vaccinations. Only Caucasian adults living in Nashville, Tennessee, USA were represented among the donors. Blood was collected by leukapheresis, and PBMCs were isolated by Ficoll-Histopaque density gradient centrifugation and then cryopreserved in liquid nitrogen vapor phase. Purity and quantity of every magnetically sorted T cell population were checked by analytical flow cytometry. From each sorted fraction, genomic DNA was isolated and quantified by UV absorbance on a Nanodrop 2000c.

Using the deep immunoSEQ assay, TCR CDR3 regions were amplified from genomic DNA by multiplex PCR. Genomic DNA extracted from each cell subset was distributed evenly over all wells of several immunoSEQ 96-well plates, and each plate served as one replicate. Each replicate PCR for sorted subsets received roughly 200 ng genomic DNA, equal to roughly 30,000 T cell genomes. Purified libraries were quantified with a Qubit 3.0 fluorometer, sized on a Bioanalyzer 2100, and re-quantified with the KAPA Library Quantification kit. Each immunoSEQ 96-well plate was sequenced on its own single-read 150-cycle Illumina NextSeq 550 flow cell. Per the original workflow: Because the immunoSEQ output included only junctional sequences and no quality scores, the filtering could not be the same as the filtering used for full-length reads. Sequences were annotated with PyIR, a Python wrapper for IgBLAST v1.9, using IMGT germline references to assign V/J genes and CDR3. Reads were removed for weak V/J assignments (E-value above 1e-6), missing CDR3, stop codons, out-of-frame junctions, or ambiguous translated residues. V3J clonotypes were defined by identical inferred V gene, J gene, and CDR3 amino acid sequence. Percentage overlap between repertoires was calculated by dividing the number of shared unique clonotypes by the size of the smaller repertoire. RTK rarefaction, the Chao1 estimator, and Recon v2.1 estimates of unobserved clonotypes were used to assess repertoire richness. Generation probabilities were computed with OLGA for all TCRbeta clonotypes obtained by the gDNA method from several donors. TCRdb mirrors the immuneACCESS table, restricted to in-frame sequences. Some clones are absent from its copies; in checked studies, under half trace to an unresolved V gene, and the reason for the others is unknown. The V and J calls and clone size come from that table; D and trimming were worked out from the DNA. Recorded for this sample are about 2,200,000 clones; about 92% of them occurred a single time. The ten most abundant clones make up about 1.8% of the sample.

This clone is a singleton in its sample. What this receptor recognizes is not known. Per-base qualities were not stored, and no clone one base away is much larger. The receptor chain draws on TRBV27 and TRBJ2-1; TRBD1 fits 8 bases in the junction. This receptor was obtained from a man younger than 30 in good health. Some clones in this sample may be carry-over from other donors' samples. Specimen: naive CD8+ T cells from PBMCs. The sample's cell subset or site label, in plain terms: CD45RA+CCR7+. For the CDR3, the sequence is CASSLPPGTGSYNEQFF. The base sequence is TGTGCCAGCAGTCTACCCCCTGGGACAGGCAGTTACAATGAGCAGTTCTTC.